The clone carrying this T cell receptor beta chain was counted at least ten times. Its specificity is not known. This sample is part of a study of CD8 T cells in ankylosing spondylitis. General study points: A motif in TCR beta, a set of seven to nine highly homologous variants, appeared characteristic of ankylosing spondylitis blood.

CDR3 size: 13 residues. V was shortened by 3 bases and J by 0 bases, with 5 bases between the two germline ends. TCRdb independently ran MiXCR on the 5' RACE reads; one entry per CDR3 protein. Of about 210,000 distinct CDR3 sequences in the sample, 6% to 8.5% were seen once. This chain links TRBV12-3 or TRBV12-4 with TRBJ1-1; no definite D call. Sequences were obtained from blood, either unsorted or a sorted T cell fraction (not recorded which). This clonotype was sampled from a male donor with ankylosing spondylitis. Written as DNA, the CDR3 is TGTGCCAGCAGTTTGTGGATGAACACTGAAGCTTTCTTT. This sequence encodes CASSLWMNTEAFF.